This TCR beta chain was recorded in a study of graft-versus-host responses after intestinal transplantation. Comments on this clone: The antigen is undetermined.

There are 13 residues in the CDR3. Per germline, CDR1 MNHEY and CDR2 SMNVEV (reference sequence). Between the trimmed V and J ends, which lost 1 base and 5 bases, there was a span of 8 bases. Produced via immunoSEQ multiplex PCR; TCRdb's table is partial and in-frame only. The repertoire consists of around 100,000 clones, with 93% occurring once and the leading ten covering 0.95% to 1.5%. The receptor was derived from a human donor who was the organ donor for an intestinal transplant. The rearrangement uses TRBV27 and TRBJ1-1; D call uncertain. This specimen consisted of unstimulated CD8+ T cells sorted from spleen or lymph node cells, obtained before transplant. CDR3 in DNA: TGTGCCAGCAGTTTATATATGGGGACTGAAGCTTTCTTT. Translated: CASSLYMGTEAFF.